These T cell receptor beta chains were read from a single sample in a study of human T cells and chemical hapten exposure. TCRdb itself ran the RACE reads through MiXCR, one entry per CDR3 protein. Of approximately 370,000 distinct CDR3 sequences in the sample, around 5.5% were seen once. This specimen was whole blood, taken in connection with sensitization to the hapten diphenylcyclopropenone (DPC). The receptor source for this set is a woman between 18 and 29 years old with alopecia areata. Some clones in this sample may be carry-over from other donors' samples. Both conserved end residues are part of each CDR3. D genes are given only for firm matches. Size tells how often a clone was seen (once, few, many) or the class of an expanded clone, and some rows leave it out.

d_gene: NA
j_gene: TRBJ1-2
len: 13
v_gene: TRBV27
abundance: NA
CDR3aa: CASSNQGNYGYTF
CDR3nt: TGTGCCAGCAGTAATCAGGGTAACTATGGCTACACCTTC

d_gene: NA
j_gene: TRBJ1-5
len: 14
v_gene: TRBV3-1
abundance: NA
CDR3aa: CASSQDSPNQPQHF
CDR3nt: TGTGCCAGCAGCCAAGACAGTCCCAATCAGCCCCAGCATTTT

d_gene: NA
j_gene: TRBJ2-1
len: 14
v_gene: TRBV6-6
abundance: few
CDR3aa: CASSSYGEYNEQFF
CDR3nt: TGTGCCAGCAGTTCCTACGGGGAGTACAATGAGCAGTTCTTC

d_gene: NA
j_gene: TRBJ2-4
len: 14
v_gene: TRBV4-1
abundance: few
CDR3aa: CASSHNSRGNIQYF
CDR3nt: TGCGCCAGCAGCCATAATTCCCGGGGAAACATTCAGTACTTC

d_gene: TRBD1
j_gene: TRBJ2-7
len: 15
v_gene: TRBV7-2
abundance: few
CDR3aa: CASSLVPGQLYEQYF
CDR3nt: TGTGCCAGCAGCTTGGTACCGGGACAGCTCTACGAGCAGTACTTC

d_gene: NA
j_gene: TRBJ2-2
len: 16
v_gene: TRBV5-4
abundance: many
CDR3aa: CASSLVSTHAPGELFF
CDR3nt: TGTGCCAGCAGCTTGGTCTCTACCCACGCCCCCGGGGAGCTGTTTTTT

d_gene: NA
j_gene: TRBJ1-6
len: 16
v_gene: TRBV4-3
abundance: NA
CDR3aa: CASSQGGGTVNSPLHF
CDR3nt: TGCGCCAGCAGCCAAGGCGGAGGGACGGTAAATTCACCCCTCCACTTT

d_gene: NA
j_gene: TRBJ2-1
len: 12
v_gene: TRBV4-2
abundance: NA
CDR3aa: CASSQGASEQFF
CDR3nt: TGTGCCAGCAGCCAAGGAGCGAGTGAGCAGTTCTTC

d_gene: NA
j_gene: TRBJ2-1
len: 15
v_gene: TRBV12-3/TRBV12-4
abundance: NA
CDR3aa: CASSFLASDHNEQFF
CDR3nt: TGTGCCAGCAGTTTTCTGGCTAGCGACCACAATGAGCAGTTCTTC

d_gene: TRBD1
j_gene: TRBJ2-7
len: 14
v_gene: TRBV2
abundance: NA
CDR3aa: CASRRGQGAYEQYF
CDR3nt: TGTGCCAGCAGGAGGGGACAGGGGGCCTACGAGCAGTACTTC

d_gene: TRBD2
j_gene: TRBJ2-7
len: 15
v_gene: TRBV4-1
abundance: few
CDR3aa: CASSQASGGDYEQYF
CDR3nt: TGCGCCAGCAGCCAAGCCAGCGGGGGAGACTACGAGCAGTACTTC

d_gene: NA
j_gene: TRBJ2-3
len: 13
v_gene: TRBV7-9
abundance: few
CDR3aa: CASSNQGSDTQYF
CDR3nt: TGTGCCAGCAGCAATCAGGGGTCAGATACGCAGTATTTT

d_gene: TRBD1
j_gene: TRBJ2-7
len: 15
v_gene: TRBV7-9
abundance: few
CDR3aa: CASSQMTGALYEQYF
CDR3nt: TGTGCCAGCAGCCAGATGACAGGGGCCTTATACGAGCAGTACTTC

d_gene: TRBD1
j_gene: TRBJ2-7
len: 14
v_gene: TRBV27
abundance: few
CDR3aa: CASKVRGSSYEQYF
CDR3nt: TGTGCCAGCAAGGTCAGGGGGAGCTCCTACGAGCAGTACTTC

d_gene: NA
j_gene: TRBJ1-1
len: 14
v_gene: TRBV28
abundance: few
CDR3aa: CASHNLEENTEAFF
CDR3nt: TGTGCCAGTCACAACTTAGAGGAAAACACTGAAGCTTTCTTT

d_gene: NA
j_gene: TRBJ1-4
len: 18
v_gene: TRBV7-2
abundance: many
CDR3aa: CASSSWESGGGANEKLFF
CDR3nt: TGTGCCAGCAGCTCCTGGGAGTCCGGGGGGGGAGCTAATGAAAAACTGTTTTTT

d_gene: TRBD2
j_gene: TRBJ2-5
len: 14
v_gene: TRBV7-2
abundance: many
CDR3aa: CASSQDYGGKTQYF
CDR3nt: TGTGCCAGCAGCCAAGACTACGGGGGGAAGACCCAGTACTTC

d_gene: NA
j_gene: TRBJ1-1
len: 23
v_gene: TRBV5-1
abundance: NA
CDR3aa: CASSLPNKKTQGTQGNGNTEAFF
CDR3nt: TGCGCCAGCAGCTTACCTAACAAAAAAACTCAAGGGACCCAAGGGAATGGGAACACTGAAGCTTTCTTT

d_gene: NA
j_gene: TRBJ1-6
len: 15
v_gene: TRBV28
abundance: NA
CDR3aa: CASSSPGQDNSPLHF
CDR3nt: TGTGCCAGCAGTTCCCCGGGTCAGGATAATTCACCCCTCCACTTT

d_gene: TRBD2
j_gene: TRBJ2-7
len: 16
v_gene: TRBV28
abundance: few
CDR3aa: CASSLYPSGVGYEQYF
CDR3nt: TGTGCCAGCAGTTTATACCCTAGCGGGGTGGGCTACGAGCAGTACTTC

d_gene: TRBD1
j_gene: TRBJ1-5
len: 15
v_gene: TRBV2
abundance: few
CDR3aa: CASRGGTGGNQPQHF
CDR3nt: TGTGCCAGCAGAGGAGGGACAGGGGGGAATCAGCCCCAGCATTTT

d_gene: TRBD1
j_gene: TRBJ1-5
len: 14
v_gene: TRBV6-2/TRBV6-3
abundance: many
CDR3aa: CASRGTGGNQPQHF
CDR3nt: TGTGCCAGCAGGGGGACAGGGGGGAATCAGCCCCAGCATTTT

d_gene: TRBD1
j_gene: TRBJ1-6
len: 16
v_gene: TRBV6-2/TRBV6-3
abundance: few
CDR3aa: CASSTGRTGINSPLHF
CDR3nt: TGTGCCAGCAGTACTGGAAGGACAGGGATTAATTCACCCCTCCACTTT

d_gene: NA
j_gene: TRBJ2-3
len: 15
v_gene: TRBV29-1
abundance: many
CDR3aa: CSVDPPHGKVDTQYF
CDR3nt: TGCAGCGTTGACCCACCACACGGAAAGGTGGATACGCAGTATTTT

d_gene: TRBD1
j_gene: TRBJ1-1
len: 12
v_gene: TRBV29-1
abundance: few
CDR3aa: CSVARQGTEAFF
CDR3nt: TGCAGCGTGGCTAGACAGGGCACTGAAGCTTTCTTT

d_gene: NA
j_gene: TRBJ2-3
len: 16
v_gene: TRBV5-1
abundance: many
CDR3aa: CASKQGAGLSTDTQYF
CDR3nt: TGCGCCAGCAAACAAGGAGCGGGTTTGAGCACAGATACGCAGTATTTT

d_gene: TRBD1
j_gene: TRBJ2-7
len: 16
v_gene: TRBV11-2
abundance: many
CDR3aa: CASRALTGTGVYEQYF
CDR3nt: TGTGCCAGTCGAGCGCTAACGGGGACAGGGGTATACGAGCAGTACTTC

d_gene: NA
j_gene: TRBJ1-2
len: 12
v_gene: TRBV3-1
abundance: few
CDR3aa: CASGGDNYGYTF
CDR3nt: TGTGCCAGCGGGGGGGACAACTATGGCTACACCTTC

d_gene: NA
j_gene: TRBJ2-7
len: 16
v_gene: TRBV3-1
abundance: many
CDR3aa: CASSQEVTVSSYEQYF
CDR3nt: TGTGCCAGCAGCCAAGAGGTGACGGTAAGCTCCTACGAGCAGTACTTC

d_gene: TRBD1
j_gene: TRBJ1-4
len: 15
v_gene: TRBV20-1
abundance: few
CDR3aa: CSAPPAGQGNEKLFF
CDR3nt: TGCAGTGCTCCACCCGCCGGACAGGGCAATGAAAAACTGTTTTTT

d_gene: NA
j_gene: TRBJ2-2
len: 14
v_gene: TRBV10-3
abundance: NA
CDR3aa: CAISDVRAAGELFF
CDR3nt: TGTGCCATCAGTGATGTCAGGGCTGCCGGGGAGCTGTTTTTT

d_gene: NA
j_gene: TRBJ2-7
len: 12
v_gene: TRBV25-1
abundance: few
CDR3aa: CASKGLFYEQYF
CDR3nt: TGTGCCAGCAAGGGCCTATTCTACGAGCAGTACTTC

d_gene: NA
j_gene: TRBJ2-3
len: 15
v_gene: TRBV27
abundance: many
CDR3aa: CASSLWRGRVDTQYF
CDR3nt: TGTGCCAGCAGTTTATGGAGGGGCCGGGTAGATACGCAGTATTTT

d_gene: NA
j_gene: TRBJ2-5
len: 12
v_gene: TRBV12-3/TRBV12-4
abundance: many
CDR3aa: CASSLTLGTQYF
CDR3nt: TGTGCCAGCAGTTTAACTCTGGGGACCCAGTACTTC

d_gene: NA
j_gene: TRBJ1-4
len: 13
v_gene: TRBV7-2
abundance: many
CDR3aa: CASSLGMAEKLFF
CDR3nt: TGTGCCAGCAGCTTAGGGATGGCCGAAAAACTGTTTTTT